The rows below give T cell receptor beta chains drawn from one sample of a study of T cells in Graves' hyperthyroidism and ophthalmopathy. TCRdb redid the calling of the multiplex PCR reads with MiXCR, one entry per CDR3 protein. The table has 600,000 or so distinct CDR3 sequences, 46% seen once. The sequenced sample consisted of peripheral blood or thyroid tissue (not recorded which). These TCRs come from a woman aged 18-29 years with Graves' hyperthyroidism. Both conserved end residues are trimmed from each CDR3. Not every row has a clone size; where given, it reads once, few, many or a size class.

v_call clone_size cdr3_aa
TRBV14 few ASSHGDRPGGEKLF
TRBV7-3 NA ASRPPGQGARDEQY
TRBV7-9 many ASSLGPGADGYT
TRBV7-9 NA ASSSFRTEKLF
TRBV20-1 NA SARRRTGGGEKLF
TRBV29-1 few SVYRQLNKVNYGYT
TRBV15 NA ATSRAGQADTQY
TRBV6-5 few ASLSRADYEQY
TRBV7-9 few ASSLGTSGMRDEQY
TRBV19 NA ARSPDRFISYT
TRBV6-6 NA ASSEALSLRSLQY
TRBV5-1 NA ASSRAMNTEAF
TRBV2 NA ASSRELYEQF
TRBV10-3 NA ASSEAPLSTEAF
TRBV25-1 many ASSEGTGLETQY
TRBV5-1 NA ASSLVSSGDVYEQY
TRBV2 many ASGQRVGQPQH
TRBV6-5 NA ASSYGSAETQY
TRBV7-2 many ASTPRGPYGYT
TRBV15 NA ATSDDFIFEQY
TRBV6-5 few ASSQPKGATEAF